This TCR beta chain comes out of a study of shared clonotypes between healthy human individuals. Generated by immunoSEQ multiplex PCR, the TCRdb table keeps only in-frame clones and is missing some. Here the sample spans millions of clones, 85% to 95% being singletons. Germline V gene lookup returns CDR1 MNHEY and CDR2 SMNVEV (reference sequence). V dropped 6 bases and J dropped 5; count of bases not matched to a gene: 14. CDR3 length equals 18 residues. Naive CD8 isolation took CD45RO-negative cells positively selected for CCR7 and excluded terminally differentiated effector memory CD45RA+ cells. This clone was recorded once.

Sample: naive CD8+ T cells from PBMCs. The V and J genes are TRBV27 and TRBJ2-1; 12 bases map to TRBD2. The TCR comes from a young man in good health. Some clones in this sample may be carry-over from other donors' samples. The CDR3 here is CASSHSRTSGNSHNEQFF. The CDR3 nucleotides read TGTGCCAGCAGCCACTCCCGGACTAGCGGGAATTCTCACAATGAGCAGTTCTTC.